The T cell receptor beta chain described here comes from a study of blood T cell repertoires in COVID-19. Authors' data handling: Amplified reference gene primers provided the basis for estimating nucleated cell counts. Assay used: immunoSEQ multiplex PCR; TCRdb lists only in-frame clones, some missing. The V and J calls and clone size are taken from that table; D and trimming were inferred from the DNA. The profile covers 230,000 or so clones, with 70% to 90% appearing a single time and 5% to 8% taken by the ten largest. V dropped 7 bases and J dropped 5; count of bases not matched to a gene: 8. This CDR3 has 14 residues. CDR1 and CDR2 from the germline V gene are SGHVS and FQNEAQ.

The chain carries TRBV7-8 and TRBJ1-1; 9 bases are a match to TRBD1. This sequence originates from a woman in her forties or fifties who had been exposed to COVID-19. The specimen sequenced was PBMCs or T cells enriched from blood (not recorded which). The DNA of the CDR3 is TGTGCCAGCACCTCACAGGGGGCAAGTACTGAAGCTTTCTTT. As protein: CASTSQGASTEAFF.